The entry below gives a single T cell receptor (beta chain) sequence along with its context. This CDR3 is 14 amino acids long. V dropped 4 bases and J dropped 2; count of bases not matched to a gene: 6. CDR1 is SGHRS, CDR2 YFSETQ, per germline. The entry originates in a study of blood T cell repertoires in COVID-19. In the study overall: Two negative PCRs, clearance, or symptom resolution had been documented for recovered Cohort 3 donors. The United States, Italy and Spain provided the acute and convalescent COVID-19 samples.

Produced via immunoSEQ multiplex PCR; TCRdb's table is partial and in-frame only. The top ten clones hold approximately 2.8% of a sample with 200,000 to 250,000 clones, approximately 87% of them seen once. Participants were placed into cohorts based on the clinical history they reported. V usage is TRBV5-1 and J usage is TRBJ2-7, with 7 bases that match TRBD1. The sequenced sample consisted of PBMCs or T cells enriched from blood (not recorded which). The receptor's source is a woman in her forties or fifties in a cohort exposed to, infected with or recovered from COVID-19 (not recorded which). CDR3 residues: CASSAGTATYEQYF. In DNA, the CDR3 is TGCGCCAGCAGCGCCGGGACAGCAACCTACGAGCAGTACTTC. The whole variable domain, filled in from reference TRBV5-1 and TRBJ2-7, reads KAGVTQTPRYLIKTRGQQVTLSCSPISGHRSVSWYQQTPGQGLQFLFEYFSETQRNKGNFPGRFSGRQFSNSRSEMNVSTLELGDSALYLCASSAGTATYEQYFGPGTRLTVT.